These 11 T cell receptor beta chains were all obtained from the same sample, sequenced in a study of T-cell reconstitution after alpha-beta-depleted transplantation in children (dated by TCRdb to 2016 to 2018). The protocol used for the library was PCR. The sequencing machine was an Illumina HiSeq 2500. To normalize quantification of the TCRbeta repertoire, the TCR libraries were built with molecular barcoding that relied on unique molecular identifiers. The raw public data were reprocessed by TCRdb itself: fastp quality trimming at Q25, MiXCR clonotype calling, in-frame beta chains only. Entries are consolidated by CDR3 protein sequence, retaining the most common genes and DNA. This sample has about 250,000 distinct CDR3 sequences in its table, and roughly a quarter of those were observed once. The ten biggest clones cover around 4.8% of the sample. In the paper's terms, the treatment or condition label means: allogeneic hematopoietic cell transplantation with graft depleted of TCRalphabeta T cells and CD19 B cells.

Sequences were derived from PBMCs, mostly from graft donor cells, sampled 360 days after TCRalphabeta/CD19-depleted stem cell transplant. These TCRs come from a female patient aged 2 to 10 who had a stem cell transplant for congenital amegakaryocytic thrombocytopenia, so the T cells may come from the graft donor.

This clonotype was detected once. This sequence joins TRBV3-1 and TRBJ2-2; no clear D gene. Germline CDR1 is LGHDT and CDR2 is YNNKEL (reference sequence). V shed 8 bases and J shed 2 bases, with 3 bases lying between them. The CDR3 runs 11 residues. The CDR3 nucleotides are TGTGCCAGCGCCAACACCGGGGAGCTGTTTTTT. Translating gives CASANTGELFF.

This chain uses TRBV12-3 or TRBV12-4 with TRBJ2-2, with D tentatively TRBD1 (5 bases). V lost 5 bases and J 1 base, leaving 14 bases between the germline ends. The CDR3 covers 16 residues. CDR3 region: CASSPQGLRNTGELFF. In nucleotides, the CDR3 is TGTGCCAGCAGTCCCCAGGGTTTGAGGAACACCGGGGAGCTGTTTTTT.

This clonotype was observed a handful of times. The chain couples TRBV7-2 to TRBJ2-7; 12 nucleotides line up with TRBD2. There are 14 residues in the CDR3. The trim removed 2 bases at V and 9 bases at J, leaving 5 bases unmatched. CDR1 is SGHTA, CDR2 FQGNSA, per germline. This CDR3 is CASSLWTSGEGQYF. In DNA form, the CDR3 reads TGTGCCAGCAGCTTATGGACTAGCGGGGAGGGGCAGTACTTC.

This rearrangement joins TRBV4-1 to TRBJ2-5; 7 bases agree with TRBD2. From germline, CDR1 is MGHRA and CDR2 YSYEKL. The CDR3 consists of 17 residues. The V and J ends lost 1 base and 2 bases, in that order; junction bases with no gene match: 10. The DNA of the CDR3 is TGCGCCAGCAGCCAAGGAATGGCCAGGACTAGGCAAGAGACCCAGTACTTC. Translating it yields CASSQGMARTRQETQYF.

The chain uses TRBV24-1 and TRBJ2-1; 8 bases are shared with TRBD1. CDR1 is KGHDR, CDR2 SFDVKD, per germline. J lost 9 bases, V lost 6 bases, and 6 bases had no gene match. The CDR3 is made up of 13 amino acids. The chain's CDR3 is CATSIIQGGEQFF. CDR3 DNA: TGTGCCACCAGTATAATACAGGGGGGTGAGCAGTTCTTC.

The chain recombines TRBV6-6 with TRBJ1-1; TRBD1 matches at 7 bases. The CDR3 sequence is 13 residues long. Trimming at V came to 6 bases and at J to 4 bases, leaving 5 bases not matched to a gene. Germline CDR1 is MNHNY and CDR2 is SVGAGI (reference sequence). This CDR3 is CASRWGQRTEAFF. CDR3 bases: TGTGCCAGCAGGTGGGGACAGCGCACTGAAGCTTTCTTT.

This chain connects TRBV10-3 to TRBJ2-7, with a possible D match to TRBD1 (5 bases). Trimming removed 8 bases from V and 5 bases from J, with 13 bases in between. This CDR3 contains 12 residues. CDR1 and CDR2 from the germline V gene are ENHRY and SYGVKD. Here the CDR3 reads CAISTETDEQYF. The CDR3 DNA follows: TGTGCCATCTCGACAGAAACGGACGAGCAGTACTTC.

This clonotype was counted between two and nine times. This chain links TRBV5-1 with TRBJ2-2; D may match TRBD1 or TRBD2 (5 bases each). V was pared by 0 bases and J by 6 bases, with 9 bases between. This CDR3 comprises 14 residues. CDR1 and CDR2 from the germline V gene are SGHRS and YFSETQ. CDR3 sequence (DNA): TGCGCCAGCAGCTTGGGTCGAGGGGCCGGGGAGCTGTTTTTT. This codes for CASSLGRGAGELFF.

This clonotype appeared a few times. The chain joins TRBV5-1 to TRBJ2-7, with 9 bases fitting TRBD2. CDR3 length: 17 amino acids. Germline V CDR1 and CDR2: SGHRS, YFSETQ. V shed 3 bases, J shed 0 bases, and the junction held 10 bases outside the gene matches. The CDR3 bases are TGCGCCAGCAGCTGGAGAGCGGGAGGCACAAGCTCCTACGAGCAGTACTTC. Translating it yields CASSWRAGGTSSYEQYF.

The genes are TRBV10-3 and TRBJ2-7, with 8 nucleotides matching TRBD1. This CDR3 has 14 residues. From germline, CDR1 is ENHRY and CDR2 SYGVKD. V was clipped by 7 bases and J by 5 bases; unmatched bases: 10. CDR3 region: CAIKPDRALDEQYF. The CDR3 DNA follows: TGTGCCATCAAACCGGACAGGGCCCTTGACGAGCAGTACTTC.

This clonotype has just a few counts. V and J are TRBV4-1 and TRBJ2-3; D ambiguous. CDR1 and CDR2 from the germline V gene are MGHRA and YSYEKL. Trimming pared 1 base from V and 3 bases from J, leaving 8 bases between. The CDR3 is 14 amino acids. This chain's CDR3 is CASSQASNTDTQYF. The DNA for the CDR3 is TGCGCCAGCAGCCAAGCGAGTAATACAGATACGCAGTATTTT.